The 28 T cell receptor beta chains below were found in one sample sequenced in a study of blood T cell repertoires in COVID-19. Data came from immunoSEQ multiplex PCR; TCRdb stores just in-frame clones and leaves some out. The repertoire holds approximately 130,000 clones, about 86% seen once, with approximately 16% in the top ten. Sequenced material: peripheral blood. Receptors originate from a woman in her 50s who had recovered from COVID-19.

The chain combines TRBV28 with TRBJ1-1; possible D gene TRBD1, 6 bases. Trimming took off 7 bases at V and 4 bases at J, with 19 bases between the two ends. The CDR3 extends over 15 amino acids. Germline V gene lookup returns CDR1 MDHEN and CDR2 SYDVKM. CDR3 bases: TGTGCCAGCATCTCCATACAGGGAGGGGTCACTGAAGCTTTCTTT. It translates to CASISIQGGVTEAFF.

The V and J genes are TRBV6-5 and TRBJ2-5; D unresolved. In germline, CDR1 is MNHEY, CDR2 SVGAGI. The V end was cut by 0 bases, the J end by 5 bases, with 10 bases between. This CDR3 is 14 amino acids long. The CDR3 loop is CASSYSTTAETQYF. The CDR3 DNA reads TGTGCCAGCAGTTACTCGACAACGGCGGAGACCCAGTACTTC.

This sequence joins TRBV5-6 and TRBJ2-5; unclear D gene. Trimming removed 3 bases from V and 0 bases from J, with 15 bases in between. The CDR3 extends over 16 amino acids. Germline V gives CDR1 SGHDT, CDR2 YYEEEE. CDR3 nucleotide sequence: TGTGCCAGCAGCTCGACTCCCAGTGAGTACCAAGAGACCCAGTACTTC. Its translation is CASSSTPSEYQETQYF.

The chain uses TRBV5-1 and TRBJ1-2; 8 bases line up with TRBD1. Germline V gene sequence: CDR1 SGHRS, CDR2 YFSETQ. The CDR3 loop spans 16 amino acids. After removal of 5 bases from V and 4 bases from J, the junction contained 13 bases not matched to a gene. CDR3 sequence: CASSPETGDDLYGYTF. In DNA, the CDR3 is TGCGCCAGCAGTCCTGAGACAGGGGATGACCTCTATGGCTACACCTTC.

In DNA form, the CDR3 reads TGTGCCAGCAGCTTACAGGGCCATAATTCACCCCTCCACTTT. It is translated as CASSLQGHNSPLHF. The genes are TRBV7-9 and TRBJ1-6, with a tentative D call TRBD1 (5 bases). The V end was cut by 2 bases, the J end by 5 bases, with 7 bases between. This CDR3 has 14 residues. Germline lookup yields CDR1 SEHNR and CDR2 FQNEAQ (reference sequence).

A word on this clone: The sample carries other DNA sequences with the same CDR3. The rearrangement joins TRBV18 to TRBJ2-7; D is uncertain. The ends were cut back, 3 bases at V and 1 base at J, with 4 bases in the middle. In germline, CDR1 is KGHSH, CDR2 LQKENI. The CDR3 is 12 amino acids. For the CDR3, the DNA is TGTGCCAGCTCACCCAATTCCTACGAGCAGTACTTC. Protein sequence: CASSPNSYEQYF.

The rearrangement links TRBV5-1 to TRBJ2-4, with TRBD1 identical over 8 bases. Looked up from germline, CDR1 is SGHRS and CDR2 is YFSETQ. The CDR3 contains 15 residues. Germline trimming cut 5 bases from V and 8 bases from J; bases unmatched to any gene: 12. In DNA form, the CDR3 reads TGCGCCAGCAGGCCTAGGCAGGGGGCGGGTTACATTCAGTACTTC. Protein sequence: CASRPRQGAGYIQYF.

The genes are TRBV10-2 and TRBJ2-7, with D uncertain. V shed 9 bases and J shed 3 bases, with 12 bases lying between them. The CDR3 has 12 residues. CDR1 and CDR2 (germline): WSHSY, SAAADI. CDR3 residues: CASQGGGYEQYF. Written as DNA, the CDR3 is TGCGCCAGTCAAGGCGGTGGCTACGAGCAGTACTTC.

This clone came up many times. The rearrangement uses TRBV7-9 and TRBJ2-3; TRBD2 matches 10 bases. After removal of 5 bases from V and 4 bases from J, the junction contained 12 bases not matched to a gene. The germline V gene has CDR1 SEHNR and CDR2 FQNEAQ (reference sequence). The CDR3 is 17 residues long. CDR3 in amino acids: CASSPPSGRAGADTQYF. CDR3 DNA sequence: TGTGCCAGCAGCCCCCCGAGCGGGAGGGCCGGGGCAGATACGCAGTATTTT.

V gene TRBV6-2 or TRBV6-3 combines with J gene TRBJ2-5; no clear D. The CDR3 sequence is 14 residues long. The germline gives CDR1 MNHEY, CDR2 SVGEGT. V gave up 0 bases and J gave up 2 bases, with 7 bases separating them. Here the CDR3 DNA reads TGTGCCAGCAGTTACTCGTCTGTACAAGAGACCCAGTACTTC. As protein: CASSYSSVQETQYF.

This chain joins TRBV9 and TRBJ2-1, with D possibly matching TRBD1 (5 bases). The CDR3 loop spans 11 amino acids. V was cut by 7 bases and J by 4 bases, with 6 bases left in between. In germline, CDR1 is SGDLS, CDR2 YYNGEE. DNA for the CDR3: TGTGCCAGCCAGGGATACAATGAGCAGTTCTTC. Its protein is CASQGYNEQFF.

The chain employs TRBV7-8 and TRBJ2-5, with TRBD2 identical over 10 bases. The CDR3 has 15 amino acids. The J segment lost 7 bases and the V segment lost 5 bases, leaving 10 bases of the junction unmatched. CDR1 is SGHVS and CDR2 is FQNEAQ in the germline V gene. The CDR3 nucleotides are TGTGCCAGCAGCCAGAGGACTAGCGGCTCCCGGACCCAGTACTTC. It encodes CASSQRTSGSRTQYF.

J is TRBJ1-1 and V is TRBV27; D possibly corresponds to TRBD1 (5 bases). The CDR3 length is 14 residues. Germline-derived CDR1 and CDR2 are MNHEY and SMNVEV (reference sequence). V was cut by 5 bases and J by 0 bases, with 10 bases left in between. The CDR3 sequence is CASSTGRLNTEAFF. CDR3 DNA: TGTGCCAGCAGTACAGGACGGCTGAACACTGAAGCTTTCTTT.

There are many counts of this clone. V gene TRBV3-1 (or the pseudogene TRBV3-2) combines with J gene TRBJ1-2, with D hard to call. CDR3 size: 15 residues. Germline V lookup: CDR1 LGHDT, CDR2 YNNKEL (reference sequence). Trimming pared 1 base from V and 4 bases from J, leaving 13 bases between. The CDR3: CASSQGGELRYGYTF. In DNA form, the CDR3 reads TGTGCCAGCAGCCAAGGTGGGGAGCTGCGCTATGGCTACACCTTC.

V gene TRBV2 combines with J gene TRBJ2-1; D not resolved. Trimming took off 4 bases at V and 7 bases at J, with 14 bases between the two ends. CDR1 and CDR2 (germline): SNHLY, FYNNEI. CDR3 length: 14 amino acids. The CDR3 spells CASSGNSPLNEQFF. CDR3 sequence (DNA): TGTGCCAGCAGTGGGAATAGCCCCTTGAATGAGCAGTTCTTC.

The chain uses TRBV11-3 and TRBJ2-7, with 8 bases lining up with TRBD1. Germline values: CDR1 SGHNT, CDR2 YENEEA. With 5 bases clipped from V and 4 bases from J, the junction kept 7 bases outside the gene matches. CDR3 length: 14 amino acids. This CDR3 reads CASSPIDRGYEQYF. The DNA for the CDR3 is TGTGCCAGCAGCCCCATTGACAGGGGATACGAGCAGTACTTC. Complete variable domain (other parts from reference TRBV11-3 and TRBJ2-7): EAGVVQSPRYKIIEKKQPVAFWCNPISGHNTLYWYLQNLGQGPELLIRYENEEAVDDSQLPKDRFSAERLKGVDSTLKIQPAELGDSAVYLCASSPIDRGYEQYFGPGTRLTVT.

This chain joins TRBV6-5 and TRBJ2-7, with TRBD2 matching 8 bases. This CDR3 is built from 14 residues. Germline assignment: CDR1 MNHEY and CDR2 SVGAGI. The ends lost 5 bases at V and 7 bases at J; junction bases unmatched: 10. The CDR3 DNA is TGTGCCAGCAGTCGCCCCGGGACTAGAACTGAGCAGTACTTC. Its protein is CASSRPGTRTEQYF.

The chain uses TRBV20-1 and TRBJ2-7; D not resolved. The CDR3 length is 13 residues. Germline CDR1 DFQATT, CDR2 SNEGSKA (reference sequence). V was cut by 3 bases and J by 1 base, with 10 bases left in between. The DNA of the CDR3 is TGCAGTGCTAGTACCGTAACATCCTACGAGCAGTACTTC. Protein sequence: CSASTVTSYEQYF.

V is TRBV28 and J is TRBJ2-5; 8 bases are shared with TRBD2. This CDR3 spans 14 amino acids. Trimming took 3 bases from V and 6 from J; bases not matched to a gene: 6. Germline CDR1 MDHEN, CDR2 SYDVKM. Here the CDR3 DNA reads TGTGCCAGCAGTTTCGAGCGGGGGAGAAAGACCCAGTACTTC. This gives the protein CASSFERGRKTQYF.

This chain links TRBV2 with TRBJ2-7; 8 positions agree with TRBD1. The CDR3 contains 14 residues. Per germline, CDR1 SNHLY and CDR2 FYNNEI. Trimming removed 5 bases from V and 3 bases from J; junction bases left unmatched: 6. The CDR3 nucleotides read TGTGCCAGCAGTAAGCAGGGGGCGAACTACGAGCAGTACTTC. Translating gives CASSKQGANYEQYF.

The V call is TRBV27, the J call TRBJ1-1; D is unclear. Per the germline V gene, CDR1 is MNHEY and CDR2 is SMNVEV (reference sequence). V lost 3 bases and J 1 base, leaving 6 bases between the germline ends. This CDR3 comprises 13 residues. CDR3 DNA: TGTGCCAGCAGTTTCACCAGGAACACTGAAGCTTTCTTT. Its translation: CASSFTRNTEAFF.

The rearrangement links TRBV5-4 to TRBJ1-1; D unresolved. The CDR3 runs to 13 residues. V lost 4 bases to trimming and J lost 3 bases, with 10 bases between them. Looked up from germline, CDR1 is SGHNT and CDR2 is YYREEE (reference sequence). The CDR3 nucleotides read TGTGCCAGCAGCCCCGACTGGGACACTGAAGCTTTCTTT. Protein product: CASSPDWDTEAFF.

This sequence joins TRBV12-5 and TRBJ2-1; D gene unclear. The V end was cut by 2 bases, the J end by 6 bases, with 11 bases between. The germline V gene has CDR1 LGHNT and CDR2 FRNRAP. The CDR3 sequence is 14 residues long. For the CDR3, the DNA is TGTGCTAGTGGTTTGCTAGAGTCTGGCAATGAGCAGTTCTTC. Residues: CASGLLESGNEQFF.

The chain combines TRBV5-4 with TRBJ1-5; D unclear. The V gene's germline CDR1 is SGHNT and CDR2 YYREEE (reference sequence). V was trimmed by 0 bases and J by 5 bases, leaving 9 bases between them. CDR3 length: 14 residues. CDR3 coding DNA: TGTGCCAGCAGCTTGGAGGGCGGGGATCAGCCCCAGCATTTT. Translating gives CASSLEGGDQPQHF.

This clone was counted at least ten times. The gene calls are TRBV7-9 and TRBJ1-5, with D possibly matching TRBD1 (5 bases). Germline loops: CDR1 SEHNR, CDR2 FQNEAQ (reference sequence). The CDR3 length is 13 residues. V was clipped by 1 base and J by 8 bases, with 9 bases between them. This CDR3 is CASSLGTPKPQHF. The CDR3, as DNA: TGTGCCAGCAGCTTAGGGACACCCAAGCCCCAGCATTTT. The full variable domain, its missing parts supplied by reference TRBV7-9 and TRBJ1-5, is DTGVSQNPRHKITKRGQNVTFRCDPISEHNRLYWYRQTLGQGPEFLTYFQNEAQLEKSRLLSDRFSAERPKGSFSTLEIQRTEQGDSAMYLCASSLGTPKPQHFGDGTRLSIL.

The chain recombines TRBV6-5 with TRBJ1-2; D not certain. V was clipped by 0 bases and J by 7 bases, with 15 bases between them. Germline assignment: CDR1 MNHEY and CDR2 SVGAGI. The CDR3 spans 15 residues. This CDR3 is CASSYSIILPGGYTF. CDR3 bases: TGTGCCAGCAGTTACTCGATTATTCTACCCGGTGGCTACACCTTC.

This clone was found a few times. The chain links TRBV4-2 to TRBJ2-1; D is unresolved. Germline loops: CDR1 LGHNA, CDR2 YNFKEQ. The CDR3 sequence is 19 residues long. With 0 bases removed from V and 0 bases from J, the gap between germline ends came to 18 bases. This CDR3 is CASSQEWLDEPSSYNEQFF. CDR3 coding DNA: TGTGCCAGCAGCCAAGAGTGGCTAGATGAGCCGAGCTCCTACAATGAGCAGTTCTTC.

V gene TRBV28 combines with J gene TRBJ2-4, with D maybe TRBD1 (6 bases). Germline V lookup: CDR1 MDHEN, CDR2 SYDVKM. CDR3 length: 12 residues. The V and J ends lost 10 bases and 5 bases respectively, with 12 bases between them. CDR3 bases: TGTGCCACGACGACAGGACAAAACATTCAGTACTTC. Its translation: CATTTGQNIQYF. The full variable domain, with the rest looked up from reference TRBV28 and TRBJ2-4, is DVKVTQSSRYLVKRTGEKVFLECVQDMDHENMFWYRQDPGLGLRLIYFSYDVKMKEKGDIPEGYSVSREKKERFSLILESASTNQTSMYLCATTTGQNIQYFGAGTRLSVL.